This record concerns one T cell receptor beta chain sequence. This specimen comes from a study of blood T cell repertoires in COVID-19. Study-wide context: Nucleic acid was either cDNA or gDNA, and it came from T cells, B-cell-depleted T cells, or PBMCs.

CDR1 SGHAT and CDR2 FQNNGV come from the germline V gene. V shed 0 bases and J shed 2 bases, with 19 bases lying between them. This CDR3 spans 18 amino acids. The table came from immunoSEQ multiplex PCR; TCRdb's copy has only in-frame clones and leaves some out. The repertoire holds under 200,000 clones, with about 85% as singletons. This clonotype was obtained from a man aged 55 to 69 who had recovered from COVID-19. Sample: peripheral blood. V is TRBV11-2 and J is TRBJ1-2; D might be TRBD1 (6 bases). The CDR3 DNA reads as TGTGCCAGCAGCTTAGATCTCAATATGGGGACAAGGAACTATGGCTACACCTTC. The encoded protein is CASSLDLNMGTRNYGYTF.